This is a list of T cell receptor beta chains from one sample in a study of T-cell memory formation after mild COVID-19. A single record per CDR3 protein comes from TCRdb applying MiXCR to the 5' RACE reads. The table lists approximately 290,000 distinct CDR3 sequences, approximately 15% of them singletons. Sequences were obtained from PBMCs or a T cell subset sorted from them (not recorded which). The receptors here all came from a young man who had mild COVID-19 (a few samples of this study predate the infection). Cell type and time point are not known. The CDR3 runs from the conserved cysteine through the conserved F or W. The order of the fields is V gene, D gene, clone size, J gene, CDR3 protein, CDR3 DNA. A D gene is named only where the DNA matches it firmly. Some rows mark clone size as missing; the rest say once, few, many or name a class of expanded clone.

>TRBV12-3/TRBV12-4|.|.|TRBJ2-1
CASTTPRFQSGEQFF
TGTGCCAGCACCACCCCTCGGTTCCAGTCTGGTGAGCAGTTCTTC
>TRBV29-1|TRBD2|few|TRBJ2-7
CSVDTRGGEQYF
TGCAGCGTTGATACCCGGGGAGGGGAGCAGTACTTC
>TRBV5-1|.|few|TRBJ1-1
CASGDSGTYTEAFF
TGCGCCAGCGGGGATTCGGGGACTTACACTGAAGCTTTCTTT
>TRBV2|.|.|TRBJ2-5
CASIRSQETQYF
TGTGCCAGCATACGGAGCCAAGAGACCCAGTACTTC
>TRBV5-6|.|few|TRBJ2-3
CASSLGTVPDTQYF
TGTGCCAGCAGCCTCGGGACTGTGCCAGATACGCAGTATTTT
>TRBV12-3/TRBV12-4|TRBD2|.|TRBJ2-3
CASSLSASGTDTQYF
TGTGCCAGCAGTTTGTCGGCTAGCGGTACAGATACGCAGTATTTT
>TRBV19|TRBD2|few|TRBJ2-7
CASSAGRGSYEQYF
TGTGCCAGTAGCGCTGGGCGGGGGTCCTACGAGCAGTACTTC
>TRBV25-1|TRBD2|.|TRBJ2-1
CASRENSSGGAKPEQFF
TGTGCCAGCAGAGAAAACTCTAGCGGGGGGGCCAAGCCCGAGCAGTTCTTC
>TRBV29-1|.|few|TRBJ2-3
CSVATDTQYF
TGCAGCGTTGCCACAGATACGCAGTATTTT
>TRBV20-1|.|.|TRBJ1-4
CSAGVEPNEKLFF
TGCAGTGCGGGGGTGGAACCTAATGAAAAACTGTTTTTT
>TRBV21-1|.|few|TRBJ1-2
CASSKVGPDRGRGYTF
TGTGCCAGCAGCAAAGTGGGGCCGGACAGGGGACGTGGCTACACCTTC
>TRBV4-1|.|few|TRBJ1-5
CASSQGGLAANQPQHF
TGCGCCAGCAGCCAAGGGGGGCTAGCAGCGAATCAGCCCCAGCATTTT
>TRBV12-3/TRBV12-4|TRBD2|few|TRBJ2-2
CASSLRLAGYTGELFF
TGTGCCAGCAGTTTGCGACTAGCTGGGTACACCGGGGAGCTGTTTTTT
>TRBV6-2/TRBV6-3|TRBD1|few|TRBJ2-3
CASTPGDRGPMGPDTQYF
TGTGCCAGCACCCCAGGGGACAGGGGACCCATGGGTCCAGATACGCAGTATTTT
>TRBV4-2|.|.|TRBJ2-5
CASSQDSRSETQYF
TGTGCCAGCAGCCAAGATTCTAGGAGCGAGACCCAGTACTTC